The sequence of this TCR beta chain was determined in a study of blood T cell repertoires in COVID-19 (dated by TCRdb to 2018 to 2020). With regard to the full study: Samples from collaborators originated in the United States, Italy and Spain and spanned both the acute and convalescent phases of COVID-19. The material from the prospective study consisted of cDNA or gDNA derived from T cells, B-cell-depleted T cells, or PBMCs. Subjects who had been exposed to COVID-19, were actively infected with it, or had recovered from it provided the deeply sampled blood TCRbeta repertoires that made up the dataset. The repertoires were made available in a free public database intended to serve as a resource for research on the immune response to SARS-CoV-2. The samples were drawn from the first 160 participants of the ongoing ImmuneRACE study and from more than 1,000 subjects provided by 6 global collaborators. Sample metadata almost always included a de-identified subject ID, COVID-19 status, age in years and sex. Where HLA class I and class II types were available, the types were taken from metadata supplied by the sample provider, not from assay-based typing.

TCRbeta CDR3 regions were amplified from genomic DNA using the immunoSEQ Assay, a bias-controlled multiplex PCR. As for how the authors treated the data: Nucleated cell counts per sample were estimated from amplification of reference gene primers within the assay. To quantify the absolute abundance of each unique TCRbeta CDR3 rearrangement, sequence reads were collapsed and filtered. For each sample, productive Simpson clonality was calculated as the square root of Simpson's diversity index over productive rearrangements. The clones in this table, taken by TCRdb from immuneACCESS, are in-frame only. Not every clone is retained; where verified, under half of the shortfall comes from an unresolved V gene, and the cause of the rest is unknown. D and trimming come from the DNA, and the V and J calls and clone size come from that table. The sample table records approximately 180,000 clones; over 65% of these occur just once. The top ten constitute 15% to 20% of the sample.

At one collaborating source in Seattle, patients were enrolled during active infection and were followed longitudinally through the course of disease. The collaborating institutions used their own protocols to collect whole blood in K2EDTA tubes. For TCRbeta analysis, collaborator samples were shipped as frozen whole blood, as isolated PBMCs, or as DNA extracted from either sample type. General findings and caveats noted by the study authors: The quantity of clinical and demographic metadata differed by source and by participant and was supplied without curation.

Note on this clone: Its specific antigen is unknown. No clone much larger than this one lies a single base away; base qualities are absent.

Taken from the germline V gene, the CDR1 and CDR2 loops are WSHSY and SAAADI. A distance of 10 bases separates the germline ends of V and J, which lose 8 bases and 5 bases respectively. CDR3 length: 11 amino acids, cysteine to phenylalanine. Only the CDR3 region is kept as DNA, spanning 33 bases read in frame from base 1. The V and J segments used are TRBV10-2 and TRBJ2-7; TRBD2 is perhaps the D gene, given 6 matching bases. This TCR was recovered from a person aged 70 to 79 with COVID-19, enrolled during active disease. The sample was peripheral blood. The nucleotide sequence is given as TGCGCCAGCTCCCCGGGGGACGAGCAGTACTTC. It codes for CASSPGDEQYF.